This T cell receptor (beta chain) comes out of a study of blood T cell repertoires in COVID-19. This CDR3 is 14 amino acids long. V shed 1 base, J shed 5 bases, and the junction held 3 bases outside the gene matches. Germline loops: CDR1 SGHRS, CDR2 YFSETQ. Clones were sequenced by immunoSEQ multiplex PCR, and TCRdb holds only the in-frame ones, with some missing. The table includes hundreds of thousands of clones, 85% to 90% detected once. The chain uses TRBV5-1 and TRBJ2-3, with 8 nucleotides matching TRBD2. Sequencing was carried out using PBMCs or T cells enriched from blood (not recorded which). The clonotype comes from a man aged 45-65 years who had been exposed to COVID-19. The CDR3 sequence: CASSLPTSGDTQYF. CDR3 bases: TGCGCCAGCAGCTTGCCCACTAGCGGAGATACGCAGTATTTT.